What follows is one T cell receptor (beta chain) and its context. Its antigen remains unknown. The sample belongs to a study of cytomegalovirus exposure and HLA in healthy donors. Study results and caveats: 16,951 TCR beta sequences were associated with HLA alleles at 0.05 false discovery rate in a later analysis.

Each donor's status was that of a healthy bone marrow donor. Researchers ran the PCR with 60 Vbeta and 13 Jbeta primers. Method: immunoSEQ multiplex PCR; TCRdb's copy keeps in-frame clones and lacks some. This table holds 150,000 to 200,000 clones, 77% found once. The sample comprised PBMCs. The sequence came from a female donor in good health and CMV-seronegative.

CDR3 in amino acids: CASSEGFRGTDTQYF. The CDR3 DNA sequence: TGTGCCAGCAGTGAAGGGTTCCGGGGAACAGATACGCAGTATTTT. The chain combines TRBV6-1 with TRBJ2-3, with D perhaps TRBD2 (5 bases). This CDR3 is built from 15 residues. Per the germline V gene, CDR1 is MNHNS and CDR2 is SASEGT. V dropped 1 base and J dropped 3 bases, with 11 bases sitting between them.